This T cell receptor beta chain emerged from a study of CD8 T cells in ankylosing spondylitis. General observations from the study: Matched ankylosing spondylitis synovial fluid reportedly contained a significantly enriched population of disease-linked clones. A CD8+ phenotype characterized the disease-linked clones, which were relatively rare in peripheral blood. Before this, some motif variants had been reported in reactive arthritis synovial fluid and blood. Among TCR beta sequences, a motif of about 8 highly homologous variants appeared characteristic of ankylosing spondylitis blood.

As to this clonotype: The antigen is undetermined.

The CDR3 totals 14 residues. CDR1 and CDR2 (germline): MDHEN, SYDVKM. The ends were cut back, 5 bases at V and 0 bases at J, with 11 bases in the middle. Quantitative 5'-RACE with molecular barcodes was used to make the TCR beta libraries. TCRdb re-analysed the 5' RACE reads in MiXCR, keeping a single row per CDR3 protein. The table has fewer than 500,000 distinct CDR3 sequences, 25% to 30% seen once. Sequences were obtained from blood, either unsorted or a sorted T cell fraction (not recorded which). The gene calls are TRBV28 and TRBJ2-7, with D possibly being TRBD2 (6 bases). The sequence was obtained from a male donor with ankylosing spondylitis. The CDR3 nucleotides read TGTGCCAGCAGTCACTTAGCGGTCTCCTACGAGCAGTACGTC. Amino acids: CASSHLAVSYEQYV.